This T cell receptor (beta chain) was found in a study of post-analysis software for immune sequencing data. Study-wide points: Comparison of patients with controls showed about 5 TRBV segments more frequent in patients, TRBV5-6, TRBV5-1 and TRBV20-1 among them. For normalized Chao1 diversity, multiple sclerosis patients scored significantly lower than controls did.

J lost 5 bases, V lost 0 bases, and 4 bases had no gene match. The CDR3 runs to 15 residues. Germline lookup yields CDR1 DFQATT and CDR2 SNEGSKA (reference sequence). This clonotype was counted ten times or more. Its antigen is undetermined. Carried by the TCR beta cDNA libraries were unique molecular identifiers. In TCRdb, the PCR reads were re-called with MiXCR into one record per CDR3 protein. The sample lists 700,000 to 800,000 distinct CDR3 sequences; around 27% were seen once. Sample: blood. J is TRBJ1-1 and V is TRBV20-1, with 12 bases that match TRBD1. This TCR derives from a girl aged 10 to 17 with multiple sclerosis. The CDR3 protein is CSARDRDRGRTEAFF. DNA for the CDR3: TGCAGTGCTAGAGATCGGGACAGGGGGCGGACTGAAGCTTTCTTT.